What follows are 6 T cell receptor beta chains derived from one specimen sequenced in a study of blood T cell repertoires in COVID-19. Only in-frame clones appear in the TCRdb table, and some are missing; sequencing was by immunoSEQ multiplex PCR. The profile shows 65,000 to 80,000 clones, roughly 88% of them singletons. Sample: peripheral blood. Source of these receptors: a man between 65 and 85 years old with active or convalescent COVID-19.

The gene calls are TRBV4-2 and TRBJ2-3; D is perhaps TRBD1 (6 bases). Germline-derived CDR1 and CDR2 are LGHNA and YNFKEQ. The CDR3 is 15 amino acids. With 4 bases removed from V and 4 bases from J, the gap between germline ends came to 15 bases. CDR3 nucleotides: TGTGCCAGCAGCCCAGGGGTACCCTCCGCAGATACGCAGTATTTT. Translated: CASSPGVPSADTQYF.

The chain has TRBV20-1 and TRBJ1-4; no firm D call. This CDR3 has 11 residues. Trimming cost V 6 bases and J 8 bases, with 10 bases left between them. The germline V gene has CDR1 DFQATT and CDR2 SNEGSKA (reference sequence). CDR3 residues: CSAGRVEKLFF. The CDR3, as DNA: TGCAGTGCCGGCCGGGTAGAAAAACTGTTTTTT.

This chain joins TRBV4-1 and TRBJ2-5; 8 bases are shared with TRBD2. The germline gives CDR1 MGHRA, CDR2 YSYEKL. The length of the CDR3 is 16 residues. Unmatched junction bases numbered 12, after V lost 3 bases and J lost 6 bases. The CDR3 nucleotides are TGCGCCAGCAGCCATTCTGGGGCGGGGGGAACGAAGACCCAGTACTTC. Translating gives CASSHSGAGGTKTQYF.

The rearrangement links TRBV5-4 to TRBJ1-1, with D maybe TRBD1 (6 bases). There are 16 residues in the CDR3. V was shortened by 2 bases and J by 1 base, with 15 bases between the two germline ends. Germline V gene data show CDR1 as SGHNT and CDR2 as YYREEE (reference sequence). The CDR3 nucleotides are TGTGCCAGCAGCTTAGGCCTGCTGACAGGGAACACTGAAGCTTTCTTT. This translates into CASSLGLLTGNTEAFF.

This clone occurred once. The CDR3 sequence: CASSYSQGLVQTQYF. CDR3 coding DNA: TGTGCCAGCAGCTACTCACAGGGTCTCGTACAGACCCAGTACTTC. The rearrangement links TRBV28 to TRBJ2-5, with D possibly TRBD1 on 6 matching bases. The CDR3 is 15 residues long. Germline V CDR1 and CDR2: MDHEN, SYDVKM. V shed 6 bases and J shed 6 bases, with 20 bases lying between them.

This clone was seen a few times. The chain has TRBV29-1 and TRBJ2-3; tentative D call: TRBD2 (5 bases). CDR1 and CDR2 from the germline V gene are SQVTM and ANQGSEA. The CDR3 totals 15 residues. V was shortened by 6 bases and J by 2 bases, with 18 bases between the two germline ends. CDR3 protein: CSVRRAGLNTDTQYF. CDR3 DNA: TGCAGCGTCCGGCGGGCCGGTTTAAACACAGATACGCAGTATTTT.